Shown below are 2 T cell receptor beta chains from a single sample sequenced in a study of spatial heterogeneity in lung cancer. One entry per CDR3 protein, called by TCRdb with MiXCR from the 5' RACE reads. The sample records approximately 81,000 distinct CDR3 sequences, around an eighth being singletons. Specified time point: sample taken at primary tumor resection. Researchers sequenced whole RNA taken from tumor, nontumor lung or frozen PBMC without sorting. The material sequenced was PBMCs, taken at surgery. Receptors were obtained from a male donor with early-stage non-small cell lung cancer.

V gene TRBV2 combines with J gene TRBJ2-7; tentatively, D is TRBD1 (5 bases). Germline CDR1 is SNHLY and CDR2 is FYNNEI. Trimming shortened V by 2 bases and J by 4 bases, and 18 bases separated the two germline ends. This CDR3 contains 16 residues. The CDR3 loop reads CASSESATDFSYEQYF. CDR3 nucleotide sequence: TGTGCCAGCAGTGAAAGTGCGACAGACTTCTCTTACGAGCAGTACTTC.

The CDR3 sequence is CASSLPTSGGRHEKLFF. As DNA, the CDR3 is TGCGCCAGCAGCTTACCCACCTCCGGGGGACGGCACGAAAAACTGTTTTTT. This chain uses TRBV5-1 with TRBJ1-4; D may be TRBD1 (5 bases). In germline, CDR1 is SGHRS, CDR2 YFSETQ. CDR3 size: 17 residues. V lost 2 bases to trimming and J lost 8 bases, with 22 bases between them.